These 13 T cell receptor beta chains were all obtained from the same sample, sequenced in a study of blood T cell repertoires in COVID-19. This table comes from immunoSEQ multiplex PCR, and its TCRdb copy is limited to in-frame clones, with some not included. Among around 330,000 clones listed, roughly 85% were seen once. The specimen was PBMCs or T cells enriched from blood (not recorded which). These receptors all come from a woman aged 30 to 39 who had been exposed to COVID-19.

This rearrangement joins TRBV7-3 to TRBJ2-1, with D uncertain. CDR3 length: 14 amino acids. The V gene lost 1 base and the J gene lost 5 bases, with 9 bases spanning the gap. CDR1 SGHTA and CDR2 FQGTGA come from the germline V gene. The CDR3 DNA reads TGTGCCAGCAGCTTAATCGCGCTTAACAATGAGCAGTTCTTC. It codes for CASSLIALNNEQFF.

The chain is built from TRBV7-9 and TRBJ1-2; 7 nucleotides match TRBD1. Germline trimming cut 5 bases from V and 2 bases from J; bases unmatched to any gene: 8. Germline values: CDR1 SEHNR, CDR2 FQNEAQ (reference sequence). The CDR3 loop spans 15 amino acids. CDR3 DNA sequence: TGTGCCAGCAGCACCCCGGACAGGTCAAACTATGGCTACACCTTC. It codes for CASSTPDRSNYGYTF.

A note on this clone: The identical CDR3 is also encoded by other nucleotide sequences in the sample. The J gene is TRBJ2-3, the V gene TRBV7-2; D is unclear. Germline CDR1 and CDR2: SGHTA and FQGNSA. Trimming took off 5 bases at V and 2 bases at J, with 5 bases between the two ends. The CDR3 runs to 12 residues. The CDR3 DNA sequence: TGTGCCAGCAGCCCCTACACAGATACGCAGTATTTT. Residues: CASSPYTDTQYF.

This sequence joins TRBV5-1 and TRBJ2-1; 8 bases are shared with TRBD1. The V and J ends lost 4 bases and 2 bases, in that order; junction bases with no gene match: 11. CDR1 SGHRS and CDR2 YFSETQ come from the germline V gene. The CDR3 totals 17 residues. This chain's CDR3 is CASSGTGTGKPYNEQFF. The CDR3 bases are TGCGCCAGCAGCGGGACAGGTACTGGGAAACCCTACAATGAGCAGTTCTTC.

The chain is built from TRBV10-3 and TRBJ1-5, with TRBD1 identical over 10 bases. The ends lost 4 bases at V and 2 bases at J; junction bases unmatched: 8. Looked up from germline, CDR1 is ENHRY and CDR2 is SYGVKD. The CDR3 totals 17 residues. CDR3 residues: CAISVGTGDPRNQPQHF. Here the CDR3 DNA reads TGTGCCATCAGTGTAGGGACAGGGGATCCCCGCAATCAGCCCCAGCATTTT.

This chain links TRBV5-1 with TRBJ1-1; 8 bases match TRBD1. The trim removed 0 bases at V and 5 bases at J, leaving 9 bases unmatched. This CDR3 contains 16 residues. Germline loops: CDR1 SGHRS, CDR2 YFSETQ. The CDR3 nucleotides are TGCGCCAGCAGCTTGGATCCAGGGGGCTTAGGGACTGAAGCTTTCTTT. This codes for CASSLDPGGLGTEAFF.

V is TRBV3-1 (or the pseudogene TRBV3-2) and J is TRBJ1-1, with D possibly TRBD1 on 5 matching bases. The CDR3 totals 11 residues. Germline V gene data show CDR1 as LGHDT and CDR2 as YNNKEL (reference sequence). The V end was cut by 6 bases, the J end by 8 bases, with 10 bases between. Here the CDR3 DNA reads TGTGCCAGCAGGGACACGGCGGAAGCTTTCTTT. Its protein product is CASRDTAEAFF.

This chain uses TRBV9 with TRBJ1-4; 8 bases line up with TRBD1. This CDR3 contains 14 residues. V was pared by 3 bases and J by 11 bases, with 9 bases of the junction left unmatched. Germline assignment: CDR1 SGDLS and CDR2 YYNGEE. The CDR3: CASSASGGPGKLFF. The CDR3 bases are TGTGCCAGCAGCGCCTCAGGGGGCCCGGGGAAACTGTTTTTT.

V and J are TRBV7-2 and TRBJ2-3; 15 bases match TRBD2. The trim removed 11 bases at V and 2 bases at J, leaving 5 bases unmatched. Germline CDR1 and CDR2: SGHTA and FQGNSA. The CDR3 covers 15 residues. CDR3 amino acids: CAGGTSGGYTDTQYF. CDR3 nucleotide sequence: TGTGCCGGAGGGACTAGCGGGGGGTACACAGATACGCAGTATTTT.

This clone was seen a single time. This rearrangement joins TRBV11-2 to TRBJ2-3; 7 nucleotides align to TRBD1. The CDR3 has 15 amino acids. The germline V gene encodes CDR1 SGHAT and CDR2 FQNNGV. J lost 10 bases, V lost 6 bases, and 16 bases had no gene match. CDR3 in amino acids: CASRRPGQRSPAQYF. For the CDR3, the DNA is TGTGCCAGCAGGAGGCCGGGACAGAGATCCCCCGCGCAGTATTTT.

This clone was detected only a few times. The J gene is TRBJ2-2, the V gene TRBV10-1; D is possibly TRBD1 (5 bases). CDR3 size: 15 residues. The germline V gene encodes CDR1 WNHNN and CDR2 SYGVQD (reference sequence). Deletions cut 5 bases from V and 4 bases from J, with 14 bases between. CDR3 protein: CASSKGERATGELFF. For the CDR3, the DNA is TGCGCCAGCAGTAAAGGGGAAAGGGCCACCGGGGAGCTGTTTTTT.

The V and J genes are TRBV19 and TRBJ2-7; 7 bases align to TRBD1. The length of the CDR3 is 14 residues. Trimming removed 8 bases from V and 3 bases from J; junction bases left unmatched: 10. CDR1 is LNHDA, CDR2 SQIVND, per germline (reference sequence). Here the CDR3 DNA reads TGTGCCAGTCGCCCCCAGGGACAGAGCTACGAGCAGTACTTC. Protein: CASRPQGQSYEQYF.

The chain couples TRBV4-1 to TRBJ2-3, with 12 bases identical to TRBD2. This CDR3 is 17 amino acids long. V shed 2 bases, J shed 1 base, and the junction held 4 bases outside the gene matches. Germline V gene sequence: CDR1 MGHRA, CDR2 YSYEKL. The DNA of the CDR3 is TGCGCCAGCAGCCAAAGGGCTAGCGGGGGGGGCACAGATACGCAGTATTTT. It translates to CASSQRASGGGTDTQYF.